The count of the clone carrying this TCR beta chain is one. This entry belongs to a study of blood T cell repertoires in COVID-19. Study information: Samples representing acute and convalescent COVID-19 were sourced from the United States, Italy and Spain. From T cells, B-cell-depleted T cells, or PBMCs came the material, which was cDNA or gDNA.

Source study methods: Using reference gene primer amplification, nucleated cell counts were estimated. Clones were sequenced by immunoSEQ multiplex PCR, and TCRdb holds only the in-frame ones, with some missing. V and J calls and clone size come straight from that table; D and trimming were deduced from the DNA. This table holds 95,000 to 120,000 clones, over 80% found once. The TCR originated in a woman aged 50 to 60 with acute or convalescent COVID-19. The sequenced material came from peripheral blood.

This chain's CDR3 is CASSPGTVYEQYF. DNA for the CDR3: TGTGCCAGCAGCCCCGGGACAGTCTACGAGCAGTACTTC. The chain uses TRBV11-2 and TRBJ2-7; TRBD1 aligns across 7 bases. CDR1 is SGHAT, CDR2 FQNNGV, per germline. The V gene end was trimmed by 5 bases and the J gene end by 3 bases; junction bases not matched to a gene: 4. This CDR3 has 13 amino acids. The variable domain in full, completed from reference TRBV11-2 and TRBJ2-7, reads EAGVAQSPRYKIIEKRQSVAFWCNPISGHATLYWYQQILGQGPKLLIQFQNNGVVDDSQLPKDRFSAERLKGVDSTLKIQPAKLEDSAVYLCASSPGTVYEQYFGPGTRLTVT.